This TCR beta chain was sequenced in a study of T cell responses to AZD1222 COVID-19 vaccine. Using immunoSEQ multiplex PCR, the repertoire was profiled, and TCRdb retains in-frame clones only, with some absent. The table includes approximately 68,000 clones, roughly 84% detected once. J was trimmed by 4 bases and V by 6 bases; bases with no gene match: 14. Germline V gene sequence: CDR1 MNHNS, CDR2 SASEGT. The CDR3 covers 16 residues. Points from the study as a whole: The study found Spike-specific TCR breadth and depth rose after two AZD1222 doses. White British donors predominated, females outnumbered males, and clonal diversity was possibly underestimated.

This clone was seen only once. Its antigen is still unknown. The sample was peripheral blood, taken on day 0 of AZD1222 vaccination. The receptor was derived from an adult in good health. The V call is TRBV6-1, the J call TRBJ1-1; 7 bases match TRBD1. CDR3 DNA: TGTGCCAGCAGGGAACGGGGCAGGGGGTGGATCACTGAAGCTTTCTTT. It encodes CASRERGRGWITEAFF.